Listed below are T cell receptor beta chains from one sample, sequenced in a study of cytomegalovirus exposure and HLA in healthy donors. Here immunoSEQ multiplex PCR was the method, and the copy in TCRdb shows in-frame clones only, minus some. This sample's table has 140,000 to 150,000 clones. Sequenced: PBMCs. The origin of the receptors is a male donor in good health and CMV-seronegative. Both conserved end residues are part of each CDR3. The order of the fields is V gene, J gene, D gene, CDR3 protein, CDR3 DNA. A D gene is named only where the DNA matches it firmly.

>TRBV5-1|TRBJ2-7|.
CASSFQHRSSYEQYF
TGCGCCAGCAGCTTTCAGCACAGGAGCTCCTACGAGCAGTACTTC
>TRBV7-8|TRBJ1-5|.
CASSSQGSNQPQHF
TGTGCCAGCAGCTCGCAGGGCAGCAATCAGCCCCAGCATTTT
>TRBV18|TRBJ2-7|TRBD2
CASSPRTSGSHEQYF
TGTGCCAGCTCTCCCCGGACTAGCGGGAGTCACGAGCAGTACTTC
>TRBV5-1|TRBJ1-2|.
CASRETGPGYGYTF
TGCGCCAGCCGCGAGACAGGCCCGGGCTATGGCTACACCTTC
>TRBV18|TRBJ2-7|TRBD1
CASSPGSRQGPAYEQYF
TGTGCCAGCTCACCGGGGTCGAGACAGGGGCCAGCCTACGAGCAGTACTTC
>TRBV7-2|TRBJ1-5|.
CASSLGRGDVQPQHF
TGTGCCAGCAGCTTAGGGCGGGGGGACGTACAGCCCCAGCATTTT
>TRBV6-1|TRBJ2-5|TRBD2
CASSVLSGEGPETQYF
TGTGCCAGCAGTGTACTTAGCGGGGAGGGCCCAGAGACCCAGTACTTC
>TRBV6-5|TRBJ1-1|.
CASSLPSGGGTEAFF
TGCGCCAGCAGTCTTCCGTCGGGGGGGGGCACTGAAGCTTTCTTT
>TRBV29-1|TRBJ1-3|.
CSVDNGHLSGNTIYF
TGCAGCGTTGACAACGGACACCTCTCTGGAAACACCATATATTTT
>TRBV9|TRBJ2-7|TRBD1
CASSGNPRLGGPYEQYF
TGTGCCAGCAGCGGAAACCCACGGCTAGGGGGCCCCTACGAGCAGTACTTC
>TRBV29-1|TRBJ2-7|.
CSVVGSLEQYF
TGCAGCGTCGTCGGGAGTTTGGAGCAGTACTTC
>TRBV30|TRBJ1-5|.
CAWSSGALSNQPQHF
TGTGCCTGGAGCTCAGGGGCGCTTAGCAATCAGCCCCAGCATTTT
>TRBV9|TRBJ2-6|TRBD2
CASSVGSGGRRANVLTF
TGTGCCAGCAGCGTAGGTAGCGGGGGGCGCAGGGCCAACGTCCTGACTTTC
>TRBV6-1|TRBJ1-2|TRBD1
CASRDRERANYGYTF
TGTGCCAGCCGGGACAGGGAGAGAGCTAACTATGGCTACACCTTC
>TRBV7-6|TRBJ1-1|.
CASSLGQNTEAFF
TGTGCCAGCAGCTTAGGTCAGAACACTGAAGCTTTCTTT
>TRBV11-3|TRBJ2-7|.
CASSLDYGAGNSYEQYF
TGTGCCAGCAGCTTAGATTACGGTGCAGGGAACTCCTACGAGCAGTACTTC
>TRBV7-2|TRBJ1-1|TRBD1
CASVGQYNTEAFF
TGTGCCAGCGTGGGACAGTATAACACTGAAGCTTTCTTT
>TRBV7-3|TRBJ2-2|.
CASSRLAAGELFF
TGTGCCAGCAGCCGTTTAGCTGCCGGGGAGCTGTTTTTT
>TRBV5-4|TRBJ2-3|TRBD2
CATLNREGADTQYF
TGTGCCACCTTAAATCGGGAGGGGGCAGATACGCAGTATTTT
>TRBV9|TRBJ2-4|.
CASSVGEGKAKNIQYF
TGTGCCAGCAGCGTAGGAGAGGGTAAAGCCAAAAACATTCAGTACTTC
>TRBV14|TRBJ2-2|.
CASSPGRHTGELFF
TGTGCCAGCAGCCCTGGGAGGCACACCGGGGAGCTGTTTTTT
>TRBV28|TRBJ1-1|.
CASNRHDFGTEAFF
TGTGCCAGCAATCGACATGATTTCGGTACTGAAGCTTTCTTT
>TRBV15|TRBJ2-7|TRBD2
CATSSSGVTYEQYF
TGTGCCACCAGCAGCAGCGGGGTTACCTACGAGCAGTACTTC
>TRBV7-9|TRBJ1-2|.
CASSDFNRGYGYTF
TGTGCCAGCAGCGACTTTAATAGGGGCTATGGCTACACCTTC
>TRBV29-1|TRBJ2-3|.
CSVEGTGGTDTQYF
TGCAGCGTTGAAGGGACTGGCGGAACAGATACGCAGTATTTT
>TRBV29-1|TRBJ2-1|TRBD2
CSVDSSGIKNEQFF
TGCAGCGTTGATTCTAGCGGGATTAAAAATGAGCAGTTCTTC
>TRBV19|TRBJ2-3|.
CASSDRQADTQYF
TGTGCCAGTAGTGATAGACAGGCAGATACGCAGTATTTT
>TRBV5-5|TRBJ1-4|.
CASSFGRTNEKLFF
TGTGCCAGCAGCTTTGGGAGGACTAATGAAAAACTGTTTTTT
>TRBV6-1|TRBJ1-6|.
CASSPGQFYNSPLHF
TGTGCCAGCAGTCCAGGACAGTTCTATAATTCACCCCTCCACTTT
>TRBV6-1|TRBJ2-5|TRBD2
CASTNGGLGETQYF
TGTGCCAGCACTAACGGGGGGTTGGGAGAGACCCAGTACTTC